Below are 25 T cell receptor beta chains sequenced from a single sample in a study of shared clonotypes between healthy human individuals. CD45RO negativity and positive selection for CCR7 defined naive CD8 cells, a population that excluded terminally differentiated effector memory CD45RA+ cells. Sequenced by immunoSEQ multiplex PCR; TCRdb stores in-frame clones only, minus some. The sample contains millions of clones, 90% to 95% of which appear only once. Sequences were obtained from naive CD8+ T cells from PBMCs. These receptors all stem from a man between 18 and 35 years old in good health. Some clones in this sample may be carry-over from other donors' samples.

V and J are TRBV11-2 and TRBJ2-7, with unresolved D. CDR3 length equals 14 residues. Germline V gives CDR1 SGHAT, CDR2 FQNNGV. The germline V and J ends were trimmed by 5 bases and 6 bases, with 17 bases remaining between them. CDR3 bases: TGTGCCAGCAGCCCCCCCGCCGCTGGCGGCGAGCAGTACTTC. It codes for CASSPPAAGGEQYF. Using reference TRBV11-2 and TRBJ2-7 for the parts outside the CDR3, the full variable domain is EAGVAQSPRYKIIEKRQSVAFWCNPISGHATLYWYQQILGQGPKLLIQFQNNGVVDDSQLPKDRFSAERLKGVDSTLKIQPAKLEDSAVYLCASSPPAAGGEQYFGPGTRLTVT.

V gene TRBV30 combines with J gene TRBJ2-3; 10 bases fit TRBD2. The CDR3 loop spans 19 amino acids. The V gene end was trimmed by 5 bases and the J gene end by 4 bases; junction bases not matched to a gene: 21. Looked up from germline, CDR1 is GTSNPN and CDR2 is SVGIG (reference sequence). The CDR3 nucleotides are TGTGCCTGGGAGTCCACGCTTTTTCTAGCGGGAGTACCTGCAGATACGCAGTATTTT. Amino acids: CAWESTLFLAGVPADTQYF.

The V gene is TRBV28, the J gene TRBJ2-5; D is ambiguous. Germline V gene data show CDR1 as MDHEN and CDR2 as SYDVKM. Trimming took off 6 bases at V and 3 bases at J, with 11 bases between the two ends. This CDR3 has 13 residues. The CDR3 reads CASRFFVEETQYF. DNA of the CDR3: TGTGCCAGCAGGTTTTTTGTGGAAGAGACCCAGTACTTC.

This clone appeared once. Written as DNA, the CDR3 is TGTGCCAGCAGTTACAGTGGCTCCTACAATGAGCAGTTCTTC. It translates to CASSYSGSYNEQFF. The chain employs TRBV27 and TRBJ2-1, with unresolved D. Germline CDR1 and CDR2: MNHEY and SMNVEV (reference sequence). The CDR3 is 14 residues long. With 4 bases removed from V and 0 bases from J, the gap between germline ends came to 7 bases.

J is TRBJ1-1 and V is TRBV6-1; 7 positions agree with TRBD1. V shed 3 bases and J 1 base; nucleotides not matched to a gene: 5. The germline CDR1 and CDR2 sequences are MNHNS and SASEGT. The CDR3 loop spans 15 amino acids. The CDR3 DNA is TGTGCCAGCAGTGACCGGGACAGAGAGAACACTGAAGCTTTCTTT. Its protein product is CASSDRDRENTEAFF.

This chain uses TRBV28 with TRBJ1-2; D is perhaps TRBD1 (5 bases). From germline, CDR1 is MDHEN and CDR2 SYDVKM. V lost 11 bases and J lost 7, with 23 bases in between. CDR3 length: 14 amino acids. The CDR3 DNA reads as TGTGCCTCAGTCGGGGCCTGGGGGGAGTCTGGCTACACCTTC. The encoded protein is CASVGAWGESGYTF.

Of note for this clone: Other DNA sequences in this specimen translate into the identical CDR3. This chain connects TRBV9 to TRBJ2-3, with unresolved D. The CDR3 contains 13 residues. Germline V gene sequence: CDR1 SGDLS, CDR2 YYNGEE. Trimming shortened V by 0 bases and J by 1 base, and 3 bases separated the two germline ends. CDR3 coding DNA: TGTGCCAGCAGCGTAGCAGGCACAGATACGCAGTATTTT. It is translated as CASSVAGTDTQYF.

The gene calls are TRBV7-9 and TRBJ2-2; 9 bases are a match to TRBD1. In germline, CDR1 is SEHNR, CDR2 FQNEAQ (reference sequence). Unmatched junction bases numbered 12, after V lost 1 base and J lost 6 bases. This CDR3 is built from 18 residues. CDR3 nucleotide sequence: TGTGCCAGCAGCTTAGGTGGATCTCTTGGACAGGGGTCCGGGGAGCTGTTTTTT. It encodes CASSLGGSLGQGSGELFF.

This clone came up a few times. This CDR3 is also generated by other DNA sequences in the sample. The V and J genes are TRBV7-9 and TRBJ2-2; a possible D gene is TRBD1 (6 bases). The V and J ends lost 3 bases and 2 bases respectively, with 10 bases between them. Germline loops: CDR1 SEHNR, CDR2 FQNEAQ (reference sequence). This CDR3 region has 15 residues. CDR3 residues: CASSLRTANTGELFF. Written as DNA, the CDR3 is TGTGCCAGCAGCTTGCGGACAGCCAACACCGGGGAGCTGTTTTTT.

The rearrangement uses TRBV27 and TRBJ2-7, with D possibly being TRBD1 (6 bases). The CDR3 contains 14 residues. The germline V gene encodes CDR1 MNHEY and CDR2 SMNVEV (reference sequence). The V gene lost 6 bases and the J gene lost 4 bases, with 16 bases spanning the gap. The CDR3 DNA follows: TGTGCCAGCAGCGATCGTTGGGGGCAGTACGAGCAGTACTTC. Translation gives CASSDRWGQYEQYF.

The rearrangement uses TRBV10-3 and TRBJ2-1, with D hard to call. The CDR3 runs 16 residues. V gave up 6 bases and J gave up 3 bases, with 18 bases separating them. Germline V gene data show CDR1 as ENHRY and CDR2 as SYGVKD. CDR3 DNA sequence: TGTGCCATCAGGGGTGATTTGGGCCCGTTCTACAATGAGCAGTTCTTC. Protein: CAIRGDLGPFYNEQFF.

J is TRBJ2-7 and V is TRBV27; 9 bases align to TRBD1. The CDR3 is 12 amino acids. The trim removed 8 bases at V and 2 bases at J, leaving 1 base unmatched. Germline CDR1 MNHEY, CDR2 SMNVEV (reference sequence). CDR3 bases: TGTGCCAGCGGGACAGGGCCCTACGAGCAGTACTTC. Encoded protein: CASGTGPYEQYF.

V and J are TRBV14 and TRBJ2-7; the D gene could be TRBD1 or TRBD2 (5 bases each). Germline CDR1 SGHDN, CDR2 FVKESK. With 3 bases removed from V and 1 base from J, the gap between germline ends came to 7 bases. This CDR3 is 13 amino acids long. The DNA for the CDR3 is TGTGCCAGCAGCCAGGGGGTATCCTACGAGCAGTACTTC. This sequence encodes CASSQGVSYEQYF.

The CDR3 region is CASRRDREKLFF. As DNA, the CDR3 is TGTGCCAGCAGACGGGACAGGGAAAAACTGTTTTTT. The chain carries TRBV28 and TRBJ1-4; TRBD1 agrees at 8 bases. J was trimmed by 8 bases and V by 6 bases; bases with no gene match: 2. The CDR3 runs 12 residues. Germline-derived CDR1 and CDR2 are MDHEN and SYDVKM.

V gene TRBV6-5 combines with J gene TRBJ2-1, with 10 nucleotides matching TRBD2. CDR1 is MNHEY, CDR2 SVGAGI, per germline. This CDR3 has 15 amino acids. V shed 6 bases, J shed 4 bases, and the junction held 6 bases outside the gene matches. The CDR3 loop reads CASSHGLAEYNEQFF. CDR3 coding DNA: TGTGCCAGCAGCCACGGACTAGCGGAGTACAATGAGCAGTTCTTC.

The chain is built from TRBV6-5 and TRBJ1-3; weak D call: TRBD1 (6 bases). V shed 4 bases and J shed 0 bases, with 13 bases lying between them. CDR1 and CDR2 (germline): MNHEY, SVGAGI. The length of the CDR3 is 16 residues. CDR3 protein: CASSSTGTPSGNTIYF. The CDR3 nucleotides read TGTGCCAGCAGTTCTACAGGGACTCCCTCTGGAAACACCATATATTTT.

V and J are TRBV29-1 and TRBJ2-5; possibly TRBD2 for D (5 bases). Germline-derived CDR1 and CDR2 are SQVTM and ANQGSEA. The CDR3 length is 16 residues. The V end lost 4 bases, the J end lost 3 bases, and 21 bases lay between the germline ends. This chain's CDR3 is CSVGASKTRAEETQYF. For the CDR3, the DNA is TGCAGCGTTGGGGCATCAAAAACTAGGGCCGAAGAGACCCAGTACTTC. The variable domain in full, completed from reference TRBV29-1 and TRBJ2-5, reads SAVISQKPSRDICQRGTSLTIQCQVDSQVTMMFWYRQQPGQSLTLIATANQGSEATYESGFVIDKFPISRPNLTFSTLTVSNMSPEDSSIYLCSVGASKTRAEETQYFGPGTRLLVL.

The genes are TRBV19 and TRBJ2-1; 10 bases fit TRBD2. Germline V gene sequence: CDR1 LNHDA, CDR2 SQIVND (reference sequence). The CDR3 totals 17 residues. Trimming took 3 bases from V and 4 from J; bases not matched to a gene: 9. CDR3 protein: CASSIRGLAEPYNEQFF. CDR3 bases: TGTGCCAGTAGTATTCGTGGACTAGCGGAACCATACAATGAGCAGTTCTTC.

J is TRBJ2-2 and V is TRBV5-6; no reliable D call. The V gene's germline CDR1 is SGHDT and CDR2 YYEEEE. The CDR3 consists of 12 residues. V was trimmed by 1 base and J by 8 bases, leaving 6 bases between them. CDR3 nucleotides: TGTGCCAGCAGCTTGACATCAGGGGAGCTGTTTTTT. It yields the protein CASSLTSGELFF.

The chain combines TRBV6-5 with TRBJ2-7; D unclear. Trimming cost V 6 bases and J 3 bases, with 18 bases left between them. Germline lookup yields CDR1 MNHEY and CDR2 SVGAGI. The CDR3 runs to 15 residues. The CDR3 region is CASSPDRNRHYEQYF. The DNA of the CDR3 is TGTGCCAGCAGCCCGGACCGTAACCGGCACTACGAGCAGTACTTC.

The J gene is TRBJ2-1, the V gene TRBV2, with D possibly being TRBD1 (6 bases). In germline, CDR1 is SNHLY, CDR2 FYNNEI. The germline V and J ends were trimmed by 11 bases and 5 bases, with 16 bases remaining between them. The CDR3 has 13 amino acids. CDR3 nucleotide sequence: TGTGCCCGCGAGGGCAGGGGAGACAATGAGCAGTTCTTC. This encodes CAREGRGDNEQFF. The full variable domain, with the rest looked up from reference TRBV2 and TRBJ2-1, is EPEVTQTPSHQVTQMGQEVILRCVPISNHLYFYWYRQILGQKVEFLVSFYNNEISEKSEIFDDQFSVERPDGSNFTLKIRSTKLEDSAMYFCAREGRGDNEQFFGPGTRLTVL.

The CDR3 DNA reads TGTGCCAGCAGCCTACTTGGCAGGGGGTCTGACGGGGAGCTGTTTTTT. Amino acids: CASSLLGRGSDGELFF. The chain combines TRBV14 with TRBJ2-2; 7 bases match TRBD1. With 4 bases clipped from V and 7 bases from J, the junction kept 12 bases outside the gene matches. The CDR3 has 16 amino acids. Germline CDR1 reads SGHDN; CDR2 reads FVKESK.

In its sample, this clone was seen a few times. The chain is built from TRBV6-4 and TRBJ1-1; possible D gene TRBD1, 6 bases. CDR1 and CDR2 (germline): MRHNA, SNTAGT. Trimming removed 3 bases at V and 5 bases at J, with 10 bases between. CDR3 size: 13 residues. CDR3 DNA: TGTGCCAGCAGTGAATTGAGGGGGACTGAAGCTTTCTTT. Amino acid sequence: CASSELRGTEAFF.

The rearrangement joins TRBV15 to TRBJ1-2; 7 nucleotides agree with TRBD1. This CDR3 has 13 amino acids. In germline, CDR1 is LNHNV, CDR2 YYDKDF (reference sequence). With 3 bases clipped from V and 4 bases from J, the junction kept 2 bases outside the gene matches. CDR3 bases: TGTGCCACCAGCAGCGACAGGGCCTATGGCTACACCTTC. It encodes CATSSDRAYGYTF.

The rearrangement joins TRBV14 to TRBJ1-1, with D possibly being TRBD1 (5 bases). The germline V gene encodes CDR1 SGHDN and CDR2 FVKESK. The CDR3 is made up of 14 amino acids. Trimming took off 1 base at V and 1 base at J, with 7 bases between the two ends. The CDR3 bases are TGTGCCAGCAGCCAAGTGGGGGAGAACACTGAAGCTTTCTTT. This encodes CASSQVGENTEAFF.